This T cell receptor (beta chain) was identified during a study of cytotoxic CD8 clonotypes in ibrutinib-treated CLL. Assay: immunoSEQ multiplex PCR; the TCRdb copy retains only in-frame clones and omits some. The profile covers 110,000 to 150,000 clones, with approximately 80% appearing a single time and about 4.7% taken by the ten largest. This CDR3 has 13 amino acids. CDR1 is SGHRS and CDR2 is YFSETQ in the germline V gene. The V gene lost 2 bases and the J gene lost 8 bases, with 8 bases spanning the gap. The chain uses TRBV5-1 and TRBJ1-6; D is uncertain. This sequence originates from a human donor with chronic lymphocytic leukemia. Sequenced here: PBMCs, sampled after 24 months of ibrutinib treatment. CDR3 sequence: CASSFLSDSPLHF. In DNA form, the CDR3 reads TGCGCCAGCAGCTTTTTATCCGATTCACCCCTCCACTTT. Full variable domain (outside the CDR3, taken from reference TRBV5-1 and TRBJ1-6): KAGVTQTPRYLIKTRGQQVTLSCSPISGHRSVSWYQQTPGQGLQFLFEYFSETQRNKGNFPGRFSGRQFSNSRSEMNVSTLELGDSALYLCASSFLSDSPLHFGNGTRLTVT.